A selection of T cell receptor beta chains follows, all from one sample in a study of T cells in Graves' hyperthyroidism and ophthalmopathy. TCRdb used MiXCR to reprocess the multiplex PCR reads, holding one entry per CDR3 protein. Of about 400,000 distinct CDR3 sequences detected, around 14% appear once; the ten largest clones hold 9.2%. Sequenced: blood. The source is a woman in her late teens or twenties with Graves' hyperthyroidism. Both conserved end residues are part of each CDR3. Fields, in order: V gene, clone size, J gene, D gene, CDR3 DNA, CDR3 protein. The D gene is left open where the match is weak. Clone size appears in some rows only: once, few, many, or a class for an expanded clone.

V: TRBV9
size: .
J: TRBJ2-7
D: .
DNA: TGTGCCAGCCCCCGGGATAACTACGAGCAGTACTTC
CDR3: CASPRDNYEQYF

V: TRBV7-2
size: few
J: TRBJ1-2
D: TRBD1
DNA: TGTGCCAGCAGCCTACAGGGGAATGGCTACACCTTC
CDR3: CASSLQGNGYTF

V: TRBV7-9
size: few
J: TRBJ1-6
D: .
DNA: TGTGCCAGCAGCTTCACTGGGGGTGAGCCCCTCCACTTT
CDR3: CASSFTGGEPLHF

V: TRBV29-1
size: few
J: TRBJ2-3
D: .
DNA: TGCAGCGCCCACACAGATACGCAGTATTTT
CDR3: CSAHTDTQYF

V: TRBV6-2/TRBV6-3
size: many
J: TRBJ2-3
D: TRBD1
DNA: TGTGCCAGCAGTTACCCAACCATGGGGGACAGGAGGGCAGATACGCAGTATTTT
CDR3: CASSYPTMGDRRADTQYF

V: TRBV20-1
size: many
J: TRBJ2-3
D: TRBD2
DNA: TGCAGTGCTAGAGTTTTGGAGGCTAGCGGGAGAATGTGGACAGATACGCAGTATTTT
CDR3: CSARVLEASGRMWTDTQYF

V: TRBV10-3
size: few
J: TRBJ2-3
D: TRBD2
DNA: TGTGCCATCAGTGCCCTAGCGGGGGGGCTTGTAGATACGCAGTATTTT
CDR3: CAISALAGGLVDTQYF

V: TRBV19
size: few
J: TRBJ2-5
D: TRBD2
DNA: TGTGCCAGTAGTTCTAGCGGAGTACAAGAGACCCAGTACTTC
CDR3: CASSSSGVQETQYF

V: TRBV4-1
size: .
J: TRBJ2-1
D: TRBD2
DNA: TGCGCCAGCAGCCAAGATCCGCCGCTAGCGGTCAGCTCCTACAATGAGCAGTTCTTC
CDR3: CASSQDPPLAVSSYNEQFF

V: TRBV20-1
size: many
J: TRBJ2-5
D: .
DNA: TGCAGTGCAAAAGCTTCAGAGACCCAGTACTTC
CDR3: CSAKASETQYF

V: TRBV20-1
size: many
J: TRBJ1-6
D: .
DNA: TGCAGTGCTAGAGAAGGGAGCTCCTATAATTCACCCCTCCACTTT
CDR3: CSAREGSSYNSPLHF

V: TRBV11-2
size: few
J: TRBJ2-1
D: TRBD2
DNA: TGTGCCAGCAGCCCCCGGGACTACTCCTACAATGAGCAGTTCTTC
CDR3: CASSPRDYSYNEQFF

V: TRBV7-2
size: many
J: TRBJ2-3
D: .
DNA: TGTGCCAGCAGCCCCCAGTTCTTCACAGATACGCAGTATTTT
CDR3: CASSPQFFTDTQYF

V: TRBV19
size: once
J: TRBJ2-6
D: .
DNA: TGTGCCAGTAGTATATGGGAAGGATCCATACGGGCTGGGGCCAACGTCCTGACTTTC
CDR3: CASSIWEGSIRAGANVLTF

V: TRBV27
size: few
J: TRBJ2-7
D: .
DNA: TGTGCCAGCAGTTTAGAACAGGGCCGTTCTTACGAGCAGTACTTC
CDR3: CASSLEQGRSYEQYF

V: TRBV6-5
size: many
J: TRBJ1-4
D: .
DNA: TGTGCCAGCAGTTACGGCCGTACGGGGGCGCGGGAAAAACTGTTTTTT
CDR3: CASSYGRTGAREKLFF

V: TRBV6-2/TRBV6-3
size: .
J: TRBJ1-5
D: TRBD1
DNA: TGTGCCAGCAGTTCAGGGACAGGGTACAATCAGCCCCAGCATTTT
CDR3: CASSSGTGYNQPQHF

V: TRBV4-3
size: many
J: TRBJ2-7
D: TRBD1
DNA: TGCGCCAGCAGCCAAACTCAGGGGGCCGGCTACGAGCAGTACTTC
CDR3: CASSQTQGAGYEQYF

V: TRBV28
size: many
J: TRBJ1-1
D: TRBD1
DNA: TGTGCCAGCAGTTTATCCCAGGGGGCATTAGGCACTGAAGCTTTCTTT
CDR3: CASSLSQGALGTEAFF

V: TRBV12-3/TRBV12-4
size: .
J: TRBJ2-3
D: TRBD2
DNA: TGTGCCAGCAGTTTAGCTAGGAGGGGACTAGCAGATACGCAGTATTTT
CDR3: CASSLARRGLADTQYF

V: TRBV12-3/TRBV12-4
size: many
J: TRBJ1-1
D: .
DNA: TGTGCCAGCAGGCCCCTCAGGGGAATCAAAAACACTGAAGCTTTCTTT
CDR3: CASRPLRGIKNTEAFF

V: TRBV4-3
size: .
J: TRBJ2-7
D: .
DNA: TGCGCCAGCAGCCGCAACGCGGGCTTGATTTACGAGCAGTACTTC
CDR3: CASSRNAGLIYEQYF

V: TRBV29-1
size: many
J: TRBJ1-1
D: .
DNA: TGCAGCGTAACACGGGGGTCGGGAACTGAAGCTTTCTTT
CDR3: CSVTRGSGTEAFF

V: TRBV12-3/TRBV12-4
size: many
J: TRBJ1-2
D: .
DNA: TGTGCCAGCAGTACAGACAGGTCCTATGGCTACACCTTC
CDR3: CASSTDRSYGYTF

V: TRBV20-1
size: many
J: TRBJ2-7
D: TRBD2
DNA: TGCAGTGCTAGCAACCCGCGGGAGGGCCACGAGCAGTACTTC
CDR3: CSASNPREGHEQYF

V: TRBV28
size: many
J: TRBJ2-5
D: TRBD2
DNA: TGTGCCAGCACCTTCCGACTAGCGGGGAACCAAGAGACCCAGTACTTC
CDR3: CASTFRLAGNQETQYF

V: TRBV6-1
size: many
J: TRBJ1-6
D: .
DNA: TGTGCCAGCAGTCCCCGGGTCTATTCACCCCTCCACTTT
CDR3: CASSPRVYSPLHF

V: TRBV2
size: few
J: TRBJ2-7
D: TRBD1
DNA: TGTGCCAGCAGCGGGACAGGGGCCATCGAGCAGTACTTC
CDR3: CASSGTGAIEQYF

V: TRBV11-3
size: many
J: TRBJ2-2
D: TRBD1
DNA: TGTGCCAGCAGCTTAGAGGGACAGATGAACACCGGGGAGCTGTTTTTT
CDR3: CASSLEGQMNTGELFF

V: TRBV27
size: many
J: TRBJ1-5
D: .
DNA: TGTGCCAGCAGCCCCCCAGAAGGTTTCAATCAGCCCCAGCATTTT
CDR3: CASSPPEGFNQPQHF

V: TRBV10-2
size: many
J: TRBJ1-1
D: .
DNA: TGCGCCAGCAGTGAGTCGCCCTCGGACACTGAAGCTTTCTTT
CDR3: CASSESPSDTEAFF

V: TRBV20-1
size: few
J: TRBJ1-2
D: .
DNA: TGCAGTGCTAGCCTACGGGATCCCCGTCGGTATGGCTACACCTTC
CDR3: CSASLRDPRRYGYTF

V: TRBV20-1
size: many
J: TRBJ1-1
D: TRBD1
DNA: TGCAGTGCTAGTGTTACAGGGGTTATGGGTGAAGCTTTCTTT
CDR3: CSASVTGVMGEAFF

V: TRBV5-1
size: many
J: TRBJ2-1
D: TRBD2
DNA: TGCGCCAGCAGCTTCCTACTACGACTAGCGGGACAAAACAATGAGCAGTTCTTC
CDR3: CASSFLLRLAGQNNEQFF

V: TRBV28
size: many
J: TRBJ2-1
D: .
DNA: TGTGCCAGCAGTCCCAACTCGATAGGTGAGCAGTTCTTC
CDR3: CASSPNSIGEQFF

V: TRBV7-9
size: many
J: TRBJ2-3
D: TRBD1
DNA: TGTGCCAGCAGCCCAGGGGGACCGTACACAGATACGCAGTATTTT
CDR3: CASSPGGPYTDTQYF

V: TRBV6-2/TRBV6-3
size: .
J: TRBJ2-3
D: TRBD2
DNA: TGTGCCAGCAGTCATAATCCAGGACTAGCGGGAGAAGGAGGTACGCAGTATTTT
CDR3: CASSHNPGLAGEGGTQYF

V: TRBV2
size: many
J: TRBJ1-1
D: .
DNA: TGTGCCAGCAGGGGATTGAACACTGAAGCTTTCTTT
CDR3: CASRGLNTEAFF

V: TRBV12-3/TRBV12-4
size: few
J: TRBJ2-2
D: TRBD2
DNA: TGTGCCAGCAGCCGATCCGCCGTGGGGGGGAGCACCGGGGAGCTGTTTTTT
CDR3: CASSRSAVGGSTGELFF

V: TRBV15
size: .
J: TRBJ1-2
D: .
DNA: TGTGCCACCAGCAGAGGGATCTATGGCTACACCTTC
CDR3: CATSRGIYGYTF

V: TRBV7-2
size: many
J: TRBJ1-5
D: .
DNA: TGTGCCAGCAGCAGGAGTAGCAATCAGCCCCAGCATTTT
CDR3: CASSRSSNQPQHF

V: TRBV7-2
size: many
J: TRBJ2-2
D: TRBD1
DNA: TGTGCCAGCAGCTTGGGGGGACAGGGGTACACCGGGGAGCTGTTTTTT
CDR3: CASSLGGQGYTGELFF

V: TRBV6-1
size: few
J: TRBJ2-3
D: .
DNA: TGTGCCAGCAAGATCGGAGGGGGCCTCACAGATACGCAGTATTTT
CDR3: CASKIGGGLTDTQYF

V: TRBV2
size: .
J: TRBJ2-5
D: .
DNA: TGTGCCAGCAGTGTACAGATCCAAGAGACCCAGTACTTC
CDR3: CASSVQIQETQYF